The subject of this entry is one T cell receptor (beta chain). Its specificity is unknown. Repertoires were generated with immunoSEQ multiplex PCR, while TCRdb's copy carries only in-frame clones and drops some. Among a few million clones listed, 90% to 95% were seen once. This entry is derived from a study of shared clonotypes between healthy human individuals. Broader study findings: The donor pool, a small one, limited the genetic and exposure-history diversity represented. Larger estimated richness was generally recorded for naive subsets relative to memory subsets. The expectation was that sequencing depth would affect clonotype sharing among donors.

Naive CD8 cells were CD45RO-negative, positively selected for CCR7, excluding terminally differentiated effector memory CD45RA+ cells. J lost 6 bases, V lost 8 bases, and 12 bases had no gene match. The germline V gene has CDR1 SGHAT and CDR2 FQNNGV. This CDR3 is built from 16 residues. The gene calls are TRBV11-2 and TRBJ2-1; 11 nucleotides align to TRBD2. The clonotype originates from a man aged 18 to 29 in good health. Some clones in this sample may be carry-over from other donors' samples. The specimen sequenced was naive CD8+ T cells from PBMCs. The CDR3, as DNA: TGTGCCAGCGGGACAGGGTATAGCGGGAGGGCCAATGAGCAGTTCTTC. Translating gives CASGTGYSGRANEQFF.